The next 6 T cell receptor beta chains were all read from a single sample in a study of OX40 agonist ivuxolimab in advanced cancers. TCRdb's table, derived via immunoSEQ multiplex PCR, lists solely in-frame clones and lacks some. This table has tens of thousands of clones, 60% to 85% appearing once. Sequenced material: CD4+ or CD8+ T cells sorted from blood, taken in a trial of the OX40 agonist ivuxolimab. The receptor source for this set is an adult with an advanced solid tumor such as melanoma, head and neck, liver or kidney cancer.

This clone was detected once. The chain recombines TRBV27 with TRBJ2-3; D is uncertain. This CDR3 has 14 residues. CDR1 is MNHEY and CDR2 is SMNVEV in the germline V gene (reference sequence). Trimming removed 0 bases at V and 4 bases at J, with 8 bases between. CDR3 DNA: TGTGCCAGCAGTTTATCAGGTGTTCCAGATACGCAGTATTTT. Amino acids: CASSLSGVPDTQYF.

This clone was observed a few times. The genes are TRBV5-1 and TRBJ2-7, with D possibly being TRBD1 (5 bases). The V gene's germline CDR1 is SGHRS and CDR2 YFSETQ. CDR3 size: 16 residues. V lost 0 bases and J 0 bases, leaving 13 bases between the germline ends. CDR3 nucleotides: TGCGCCAGCAGCTTGGGGTGGGTACAGGCCTCCTACGAGCAGTACTTC. Protein product: CASSLGWVQASYEQYF.

This rearrangement joins TRBV7-9 to TRBJ2-5, with D perhaps TRBD1 or TRBD2 (5 bases each). The J call could be wrong; TRBJ2-7 is a better fit for the DNA end. Germline V gives CDR1 SEHNR, CDR2 FQNEAQ (reference sequence). This CDR3 is 16 amino acids long. This CDR3 is CASSPPGDHADYEQYF. In DNA form, the CDR3 reads TGTGCCAGCAGCCCCCCCGGGGACCATGCCGACTACGAGCAGTACTTC.

As DNA, the CDR3 is TGTGCCAGCAGCCCAGGACTGCTTGAAGCTTTCTTT. Translated: CASSPGLLEAFF. The chain links TRBV7-6 to TRBJ1-1; no reliable D call. The germline V gene has CDR1 SGHVS and CDR2 FNYEAQ. The CDR3 runs to 12 residues. The V end lost 5 bases, the J end lost 7 bases, and 11 bases lay between the germline ends.

The chain has TRBV7-8 and TRBJ2-3; the D gene is possibly TRBD2 (5 bases). Germline CDR1 and CDR2: SGHVS and FQNEAQ. Trimming pared 4 bases from V and 6 bases from J, leaving 20 bases between. The CDR3 length is 16 residues. The CDR3 nucleotides read TGTGCCAGCAGCTATGACGGGCTGCTAGCCCGGGATACGCAGTATTTT. Amino acid sequence: CASSYDGLLARDTQYF.

The V gene is TRBV5-5, the J gene TRBJ2-7, with D possibly being TRBD1 or TRBD2 (6 bases each). Trimming removed 4 bases from V and 2 bases from J, with 16 bases in between. Germline-derived CDR1 and CDR2 are SGHKS and YYEKEE (reference sequence). CDR3 length equals 15 residues. This CDR3 reads CASSPTGGLPYEQYF. The CDR3 DNA follows: TGTGCCAGCAGCCCGACTGGGGGGCTCCCCTACGAGCAGTACTTC.